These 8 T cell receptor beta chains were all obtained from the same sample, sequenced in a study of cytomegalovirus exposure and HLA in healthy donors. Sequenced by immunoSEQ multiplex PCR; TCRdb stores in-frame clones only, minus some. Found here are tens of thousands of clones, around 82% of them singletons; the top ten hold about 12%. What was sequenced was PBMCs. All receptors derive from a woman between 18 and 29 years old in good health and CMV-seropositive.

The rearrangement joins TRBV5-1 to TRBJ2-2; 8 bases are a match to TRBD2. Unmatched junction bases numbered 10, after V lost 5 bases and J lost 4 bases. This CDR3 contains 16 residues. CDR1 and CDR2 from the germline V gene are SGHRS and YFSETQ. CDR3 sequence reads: CASSPDRLAGTGELFF. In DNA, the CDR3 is TGCGCCAGCAGTCCCGACAGGCTAGCGGGCACCGGGGAGCTGTTTTTT.

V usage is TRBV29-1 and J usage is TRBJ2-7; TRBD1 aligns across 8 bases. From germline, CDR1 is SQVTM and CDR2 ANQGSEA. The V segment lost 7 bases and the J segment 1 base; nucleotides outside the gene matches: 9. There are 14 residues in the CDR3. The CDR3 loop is CSAWLGQASYEQYF. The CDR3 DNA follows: TGCAGCGCCTGGCTGGGACAGGCTTCCTACGAGCAGTACTTC.

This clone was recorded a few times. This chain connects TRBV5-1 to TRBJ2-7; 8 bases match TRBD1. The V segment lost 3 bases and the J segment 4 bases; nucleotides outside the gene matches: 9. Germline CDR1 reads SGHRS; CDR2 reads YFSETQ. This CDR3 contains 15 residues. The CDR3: CASSSGQGGVYEQYF. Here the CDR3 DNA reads TGCGCCAGCAGCTCCGGACAGGGAGGAGTGTACGAGCAGTACTTC.

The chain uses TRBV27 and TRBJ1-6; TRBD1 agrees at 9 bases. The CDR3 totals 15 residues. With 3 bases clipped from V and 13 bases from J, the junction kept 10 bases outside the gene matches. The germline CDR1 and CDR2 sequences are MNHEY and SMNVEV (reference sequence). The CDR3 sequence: CASSFLAGQGSPLHF. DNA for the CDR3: TGTGCCAGCAGTTTTCTGGCGGGACAGGGTTCCCCCCTCCACTTT.

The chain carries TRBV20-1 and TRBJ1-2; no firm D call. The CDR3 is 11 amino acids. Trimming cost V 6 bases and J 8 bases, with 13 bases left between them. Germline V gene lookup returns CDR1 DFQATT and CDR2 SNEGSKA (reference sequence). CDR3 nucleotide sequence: TGCAGTGCCACGGGGTGGCAGGGCTACACCTTC. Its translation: CSATGWQGYTF.

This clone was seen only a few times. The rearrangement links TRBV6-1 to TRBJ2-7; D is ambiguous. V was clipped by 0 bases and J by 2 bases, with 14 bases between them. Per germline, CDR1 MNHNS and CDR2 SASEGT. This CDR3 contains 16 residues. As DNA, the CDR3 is TGTGCCAGCAGTGAAGCTATCGGTTCCGTGGCCTACGAGCAGTACTTC. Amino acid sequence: CASSEAIGSVAYEQYF.

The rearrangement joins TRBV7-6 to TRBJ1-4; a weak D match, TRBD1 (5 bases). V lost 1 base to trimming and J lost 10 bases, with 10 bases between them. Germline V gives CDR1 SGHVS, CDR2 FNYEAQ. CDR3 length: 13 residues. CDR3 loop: CASSLDSGSKLFF. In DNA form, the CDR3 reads TGTGCCAGCAGCTTAGATTCAGGGTCAAAACTGTTTTTT.

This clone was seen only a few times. The DNA of the CDR3 is TGTGCCATCAGGACAGGACAGGATTCCTACGAGCAGTACTTC. This gives the protein CAIRTGQDSYEQYF. The rearrangement links TRBV10-3 to TRBJ2-7; the match to TRBD1 covers 7 bases. Germline lookup yields CDR1 ENHRY and CDR2 SYGVKD. V dropped 6 bases and J dropped 1; count of bases not matched to a gene: 6. The CDR3 runs 14 residues.